This T cell receptor (beta chain) was found in a study of blood T cell repertoires in COVID-19. Turning to the study itself: The samples span acute and convalescent COVID-19 from the United States, Italy and Spain. T cells, B-cell-depleted T cells, or PBMCs provided the cDNA or gDNA that served as material.

Authors' processing steps: Quantification of nucleated cells was approximated via reference gene primer amplification. The table came from immunoSEQ multiplex PCR; TCRdb's copy has only in-frame clones and leaves some out. The V and J calls and the clone size are those of that table, but D and trimming were determined from the DNA. The sample consists of about 120,000 clones, 85% to 90% of them appearing once. Germline values: CDR1 MGHRA, CDR2 YSYEKL. The CDR3 is made up of 13 amino acids. With 5 bases clipped from V and 10 bases from J, the junction kept 3 bases outside the gene matches. This clonotype originated in a man aged 80 or over with active or convalescent COVID-19. The V gene is TRBV4-1, the J gene TRBJ1-6, with TRBD1 matching 9 bases. Specimen: peripheral blood. The CDR3 DNA is TGCGCCAGCAGCAGGACAGGGGAATCACCCCTCCACTTT. As protein: CASSRTGESPLHF.